These T cell receptor beta chains were read from a single sample in a study of radiotherapy plus CTLA-4 blockade in lung cancer. Assay used: immunoSEQ multiplex PCR; TCRdb lists only in-frame clones, some missing. The sample has 55,000 to 65,000 clones; around 69% are singletons. This material consisted of peripheral blood, taken from a patient treated with radiotherapy plus ipilimumab. The origin of the receptors is a human donor with non-small cell lung cancer who had a complete response to radiotherapy plus ipilimumab. CDR3s include the opening cysteine and the closing phenylalanine or tryptophan. D genes are given only for firm matches. Only some rows state a clone size, as once, few, many or a class for expanded clones.

>TRBJ1-4|NA|TRBV19|TRBD1
CASSRSRSGTGNEKLFF
TGTGCCAGTAGCCGATCCCGCTCCGGGACAGGGAATGAAAAACTGTTTTTT
>TRBJ1-2|NA|TRBV11-2|TRBD1
CASSLQGARDGYTF
TGTGCCAGCAGCTTACAGGGGGCGCGGGATGGCTACACCTTC
>TRBJ2-3|NA|TRBV18|TRBD2
CASSPLSRREGRGDTQYF
TGTGCCAGCTCACCCCTCAGCAGGCGGGAGGGCCGTGGGGATACGCAGTATTTT
>TRBJ1-6|NA|TRBV6-5|NA
CASSYDRANSPLHF
TGTGCCAGCAGTTATGACAGAGCTAATTCACCCCTCCACTTT
>TRBJ2-5|NA|TRBV18|NA
CASSPLPSRGQETQYF
TGTGCCAGCTCACCACTGCCGAGTCGGGGCCAAGAGACCCAGTACTTC
>TRBJ1-2|NA|TRBV7-2|TRBD1
CASSRPGGYGYTF
TGTGCCAGCAGTCGACCAGGGGGCTATGGCTACACCTTC
>TRBJ2-1|NA|TRBV6-1|NA
CASTDRYNEQFF
TGTGCCAGCACGGACAGATACAATGAGCAGTTCTTC
>TRBJ2-7|few|TRBV28|TRBD1
CASGGTGSLYEQYF
TGTGCCAGCGGGGGGACAGGGTCCCTCTACGAGCAGTACTTC
>TRBJ2-7|few|TRBV10-3|TRBD1
CAISGTGTYEQYF
TGTGCCATCAGCGGGACAGGGACCTACGAGCAGTACTTC
>TRBJ2-7|NA|TRBV28|NA
CASSVNRAAYEQYF
TGTGCCAGCAGTGTAAACAGGGCCGCCTACGAGCAGTACTTC
>TRBJ2-7|NA|TRBV6-5|TRBD1
CASSYGTGGEQYF
TGTGCCAGCAGTTACGGGACAGGGGGCGAGCAGTACTTC
>TRBJ2-6|few|TRBV28|TRBD1
CASSRDSLLSGANVLTF
TGTGCCAGCAGCCGGGACAGTTTACTCTCTGGGGCCAACGTCCTGACTTTC
>TRBJ2-2|NA|TRBV6-4|NA
CASSVGGGGTGELFF
TGTGCCAGCAGTGTTGGGGGCGGCGGCACCGGGGAGCTGTTTTTT
>TRBJ2-5|NA|TRBV25-1|NA
CASSESPAGANFRETQYF
TGTGCCAGCAGTGAATCCCCTGCAGGGGCCAATTTCCGGGAGACCCAGTACTTC
>TRBJ2-7|few|TRBV10-3|NA
CAISAGVEQYF
TGTGCCATCAGCGCCGGAGTCGAGCAGTACTTC
>TRBJ1-5|few|TRBV5-8|TRBD1
CASTPGDRDNQPQHF
TGTGCCAGCACCCCGGGCGACAGGGACAATCAGCCCCAGCATTTT
>TRBJ1-4|few|TRBV2|NA
CASRRGANEKLFF
TGTGCCAGCCGTCGGGGGGCTAATGAAAAACTGTTTTTT
>TRBJ1-6|NA|TRBV2|TRBD1
CASSLTGENSPLHF
TGTGCCAGCAGTTTGACAGGGGAAAATTCACCCCTCCACTTT
>TRBJ2-3|NA|TRBV7-2|TRBD2
CASSLGASGVNTDTQYF
TGTGCCAGCAGCTTAGGAGCTAGCGGGGTTAATACAGATACGCAGTATTTT
>TRBJ2-7|few|TRBV7-8|NA
CASSLEEHYEQYF
TGTGCCAGCAGCTTAGAGGAGCACTACGAGCAGTACTTC
>TRBJ1-2|NA|TRBV7-9|NA
CASSLRAQGSYTF
TGTGCCAGCAGCTTGCGTGCACAGGGCAGCTACACCTTC
>TRBJ1-2|NA|TRBV7-4|NA
CASSGSTRAARKTYGYTF
TGTGCCAGCAGCGGATCGACGAGAGCAGCGCGAAAGACCTATGGCTACACCTTC
>TRBJ1-2|NA|TRBV7-9|NA
CASSLRTDYGYTF
TGTGCCAGCAGCTTAAGGACAGACTATGGCTACACCTTC
>TRBJ2-7|NA|TRBV7-8|TRBD1
CASSLVQGVSSYEQYF
TGTGCCAGCAGCTTAGTTCAGGGGGTTAGCTCCTACGAGCAGTACTTC
>TRBJ2-7|NA|TRBV7-3|TRBD2
CASSSTAGGPYEQYF
TGTGCCAGCAGCTCGACAGCGGGAGGGCCCTACGAGCAGTACTTC
>TRBJ1-6|few|TRBV7-9|NA
CASSLVAVHTFGNSPLHF
TGTGCCAGCAGCTTAGTCGCGGTACACACTTTCGGTAATTCACCCCTCCACTTT
>TRBJ1-2|few|TRBV6-6|NA
CASSYARTDRYGYTF
TGTGCCAGCAGTTACGCCCGGACAGATAGATATGGCTACACCTTC
>TRBJ1-1|NA|TRBV2|TRBD1
CASRATGALRTEAFF
TGTGCCAGCAGAGCGACAGGGGCTCTGAGGACTGAAGCTTTCTTT
>TRBJ1-5|NA|TRBV7-2|NA
CASSTRAGAFNQPQHF
TGTGCCAGCAGCACCCGGGCAGGGGCATTCAATCAGCCCCAGCATTTT
>TRBJ1-5|NA|TRBV5-4|NA
CASSRGGDQPQHF
TGTGCCAGCAGCCGGGGAGGGGATCAGCCCCAGCATTTT
>TRBJ1-2|NA|TRBV6-6|NA
CASTPGNNYGYTF
TGTGCCAGCACCCCGGGTAATAACTATGGCTACACCTTC
>TRBJ1-2|NA|TRBV5-4|NA
CASSLQGVDGYTF
TGTGCCAGCAGCCTACAGGGCGTCGATGGCTACACCTTC
>TRBJ2-2|few|TRBV19|TRBD2
CASSILAGVGTGELFF
TGTGCCAGTAGTATTTTAGCGGGAGTGGGCACCGGGGAGCTGTTTTTT
>TRBJ2-7|NA|TRBV18|NA
CASSPSNSPTNNEQYF
TGTGCCAGCTCACCGTCCAATTCGCCGACAAATAACGAGCAGTACTTC
>TRBJ2-3|few|TRBV9|NA
CASSERQGTDTQYF
TGTGCCAGCAGCGAAAGACAGGGCACAGATACGCAGTATTTT
>TRBJ1-1|NA|TRBV7-8|NA
CASSLVLSGSEAFF
TGTGCCAGCAGCTTAGTTCTGTCTGGGAGTGAAGCTTTCTTT
>TRBJ1-4|NA|TRBV27|NA
CASSLSARPNEKLFF
TGTGCCAGCAGTTTATCAGCGAGGCCTAATGAAAAACTGTTTTTT
>TRBJ2-7|once|TRBV28|NA
CASSNTPAPYEQYF
TGTGCCAGCAGCAATACTCCTGCCCCCTACGAGCAGTACTTC
>TRBJ2-1|NA|TRBV25-1|TRBD1
CASERTGYNEQFF
TGTGCCAGCGAGAGGACAGGCTACAATGAGCAGTTCTTC
>TRBJ1-6|NA|TRBV6-5|NA
CATRKQYNSPLHF
TGTGCCACCAGGAAACAGTATAATTCACCCCTCCACTTT
>TRBJ2-3|NA|TRBV7-6|TRBD2
CASSLAERGAQYF
TGTGCCAGCAGCTTAGCGGAGCGGGGTGCGCAGTATTTT
>TRBJ1-1|few|TRBV4-2|NA
CASSPDRQNTEAFF
TGTGCCAGCAGCCCAGACAGACAGAACACTGAAGCTTTCTTT
>TRBJ2-7|NA|TRBV5-1|TRBD1
CASSLAGGVGLYEQYF
TGCGCCAGCAGCTTAGCAGGGGGCGTCGGACTTTACGAGCAGTACTTC
>TRBJ1-3|few|TRBV5-4|NA
CASSSSGAGNTIYF
TGTGCCAGCAGCTCTTCAGGGGCAGGAAACACCATATATTTT
>TRBJ2-7|NA|TRBV10-3|TRBD1
CAISATGNEQYF
TGTGCCATCAGCGCGACAGGGAACGAGCAGTACTTC
>TRBJ2-7|NA|TRBV7-8|TRBD2
CASSLGRRGRPYEQYF
TGTGCCAGCAGCTTAGGCCGACGCGGGAGGCCCTACGAGCAGTACTTC
>TRBJ1-2|NA|TRBV6-6|NA
CASSPRGKDYGYTF
TGTGCCAGCAGTCCCAGGGGCAAGGACTATGGCTACACCTTC
>TRBJ2-1|NA|TRBV2|TRBD2
CASIGSGRYDYNEQFF
TGTGCCAGCATCGGCAGCGGGAGGTACGACTACAATGAGCAGTTCTTC
>TRBJ2-3|NA|TRBV9|NA
CASSAQGYMADTQYF
TGTGCCAGCAGCGCTCAGGGGTACATGGCAGATACGCAGTATTTT